This T cell receptor (beta chain) is from a study of T cells in Graves' hyperthyroidism and ophthalmopathy. Whole-study context: Before treatment of any kind, peripheral blood was taken at initial diagnosis.

Amplification of TCR beta CDR3 regions was performed using RNA transcripts as template. The HTBI primer set served for first-round RT-PCR of the TCR CDR3. TCRdb used MiXCR to reprocess the multiplex PCR reads, holding one entry per CDR3 protein. The data hold about 380,000 distinct CDR3 sequences, with less than 20% observed a single time. The germline V gene has CDR1 MDHEN and CDR2 SYDVKM. Trimming took 5 bases from V and 2 from J, leaving 15 bases between them. The length of the CDR3 is 15 residues. This clonotype was seen ten or more times. The TCR sequence derives from a man aged 18-30 years with Graves' ophthalmopathy. The material sequenced was blood. The J gene is TRBJ2-5, the V gene TRBV28, with a tentative D call TRBD1 (6 bases). This CDR3 reads CASSTGTRPQETQYF. In DNA form, the CDR3 reads TGTGCCAGCAGTACCGGGACAAGACCACAAGAGACCCAGTACTTC.